This T cell receptor beta chain was sequenced for a study of control samples from healthy donors and cancer patients. Some clones are missing from TCRdb's copy, which holds only in-frame ones; the method was immunoSEQ multiplex PCR. The sample records under 90,000 clones, almost 95% being singletons. The V and J ends lost 2 bases and 2 bases respectively, with 21 bases between them. The CDR3 contains 18 residues. CDR1 is WNHNN, CDR2 SYGVQD, per germline (reference sequence). The source of this sequence is a woman aged 55-75 years in good health. The rearrangement joins TRBV10-1 to TRBJ2-5; possibly TRBD2 for D (5 bases). The material sequenced was blood. The CDR3 coding sequence is TGCGCCAGCAGTGAGGGTCGAGGCCGGGAATCCCATCAAGAGACCCAGTACTTC. Translation: CASSEGRGRESHQETQYF.